What follows are 2 T cell receptor beta chains derived from one specimen sequenced in a study of T-cell memory formation after mild COVID-19. MiXCR, applied by TCRdb to the 5' RACE reads, yields one record per CDR3 protein. The table records about 190,000 distinct CDR3 sequences, around 17% of them present only once. What was sequenced was PBMCs or a T cell subset sorted from them (not recorded which). These receptors were obtained from an adult woman who had mild COVID-19 (a few samples of this study predate the infection). Cell type and time point are not known.

This clonotype has a handful of counts. This chain uses TRBV7-8 with TRBJ2-3; a possible D gene is TRBD1 (6 bases). The germline gives CDR1 SGHVS, CDR2 FQNEAQ. V was pared by 2 bases and J by 3 bases, with 12 bases between. The CDR3 contains 15 residues. The chain's CDR3 is CASSLNRVGTDTQYF. The CDR3 DNA is TGTGCCAGCAGCTTAAACAGGGTCGGGACAGATACGCAGTATTTT.

This sequence joins TRBV20-1 and TRBJ2-1; possibly TRBD2 for D (6 bases). CDR3 length: 14 residues. Germline values: CDR1 DFQATT, CDR2 SNEGSKA (reference sequence). The V end was cut by 6 bases, the J end by 9 bases, with 21 bases between. The CDR3 here is CSAPAGLVRGEQFF. The CDR3 region has the DNA TGCAGTGCCCCCGCGGGGCTAGTTAGGGGTGAGCAGTTCTTC.